This TCR beta chain was sequenced during a study of CD4 T cell repertoires in COVID-19. About the research overall: After approximately nine days of IL-2 expansion, CFSE-low cells were relabeled and restimulated with other coronavirus spikes. Study findings and constraints: Two or all three memory subsets shared several highly expanded SARS-CoV-2-reactive clonotypes. Some SARS-CoV-2 clonotypes, between about 7 and 27%, recurred in SARS-CoV and/or HKU1 cultures.

Remarks on this clone: The antigen remains unidentified.

Data came from immunoSEQ multiplex PCR; TCRdb stores just in-frame clones and leaves some out. There are approximately 75,000 clones in the sample; roughly 85% occur only once, and 0.45% to 0.7% lies in the top ten. Specimen: CD4+ T cells from peripheral blood, collected after recovery from COVID-19. The sequence derives from a human donor who had COVID-19.

CDR3 DNA sequence: TGTGCCAGCTCACCAATGGGACAGCGTAATGAAAAACTGTTTTTT. This codes for CASSPMGQRNEKLFF. V and J are TRBV18 and TRBJ1-4; TRBD1 matches 7 bases. J was trimmed by 4 bases and V by 2 bases; bases with no gene match: 4. CDR3 length equals 15 residues. Germline V gives CDR1 KGHSH, CDR2 LQKENI.